The present TCR beta chain was sequenced within a study of blood T cell repertoires in COVID-19. Overall study: In each case, the material was cDNA or gDNA derived from T cells, B-cell-depleted T cells, or PBMCs.

Assay used: immunoSEQ multiplex PCR; TCRdb lists only in-frame clones, some missing. In the table there are fewer than 300,000 clones, under 90% of which are singletons. Participants reported their clinical history, and cohort assignment relied on those reports. CDR3 length: 18 residues. Trimming took off 4 bases at V and 7 bases at J, with 27 bases between the two ends. In germline, CDR1 is MGHRA, CDR2 YSYEKL. This sequence joins TRBV4-1 and TRBJ2-3; a weak D match, TRBD1 (5 bases). Sequenced sample: PBMCs or T cells enriched from blood (not recorded which). The source is a man aged 18 to 35 who had recovered from COVID-19. The DNA of the CDR3 is TGCGCCAGCAGCCTGGATTGGGTAAGAGGACAAGGGATATATACGCAGTATTTT. This translates into CASSLDWVRGQGIYTQYF.